The source of this TCR beta chain is a study of blood T cells in healthy people across ages. The study, taken as a whole, reports: As naive T cell percentage varied, TCR beta diversity correlated strongly with it. It was the long-lived donors that had more naive CD4+ cells and higher diversity than aged donors. Unsorted PBMCs blocked a conclusive comparison of naive and antigen-experienced cells.

With a J-beta primer mix and a sample-barcoded 5' primer, a second PCR ran roughly 6 to 11 cycles. TCRdb fed the 5' RACE reads into MiXCR, producing one record per CDR3 protein. The profile shows about 1.6 million distinct CDR3 sequences, almost 35% of them singletons. V lost 3 bases to trimming and J lost 2 bases, with 7 bases between them. The germline V gene has CDR1 KGHSH and CDR2 LQKENI. CDR3 size: 14 residues. There are a few counts of this clonotype. Its antigen is currently unknown. Donation came from healthy Caucasian individuals in Russia who were aged 6 to 90. The receptor comes from a woman aged 25 to 39 in good health. The chain is built from TRBV18 and TRBJ1-4, with a tentative D call TRBD1 (5 bases). Sequenced: blood. CDR3 DNA sequence: TGTGCCAGCTCACCCCGGGACACTAATGAAAAACTGTTTTTT. This codes for CASSPRDTNEKLFF.